The 26 T cell receptor beta chains reported below all come from one sample, sequenced in a study of blood T cell repertoires in COVID-19. Libraries were prepared by immunoSEQ multiplex PCR; TCRdb keeps only in-frame clonotypes and omits some of them. The sample contains about 210,000 clones, 92% of which appear only once. The sample comprised peripheral blood. Every receptor here comes from a man younger than 40 with acute or convalescent COVID-19.

The rearrangement joins TRBV9 to TRBJ2-1; no clear D gene. V shed 4 bases and J shed 0 bases, with 17 bases lying between them. The germline CDR1 and CDR2 sequences are SGDLS and YYNGEE. The CDR3 extends over 17 amino acids. CDR3: CASSSSTGTGSYNEQFF. The CDR3 coding sequence is TGTGCCAGCAGCTCTTCCACGGGTACCGGCTCCTACAATGAGCAGTTCTTC.

V is TRBV20-1 and J is TRBJ1-5; D is perhaps TRBD1 (5 bases). The length of the CDR3 is 13 residues. The V end lost 3 bases, the J end lost 2 bases, and 8 bases lay between the germline ends. Germline CDR1 is DFQATT and CDR2 is SNEGSKA (reference sequence). Here the CDR3 reads CSASEGRNQPQHF. The CDR3 DNA reads TGCAGTGCTAGTGAGGGGCGCAATCAGCCCCAGCATTTT.

The rearrangement links TRBV5-1 to TRBJ2-7; the match to TRBD2 covers 10 bases. This CDR3 comprises 14 residues. The V and J ends lost 2 bases and 3 bases, in that order; junction bases with no gene match: 2. Looked up from germline, CDR1 is SGHRS and CDR2 is YFSETQ. CDR3 sequence: CASSFSGGNYEQYF. DNA for the CDR3: TGCGCCAGCAGCTTTAGCGGGGGGAACTACGAGCAGTACTTC.

The genes are TRBV9 and TRBJ2-7; maybe TRBD1 (6 bases). V lost 4 bases, J lost 0 bases, and 14 bases lay in between. The germline CDR1 and CDR2 sequences are SGDLS and YYNGEE. The CDR3 covers 15 residues. For the CDR3, the DNA is TGTGCCAGCAGCCCGCTGGGCAGGGGCTCCTACGAGCAGTACTTC. Protein sequence: CASSPLGRGSYEQYF.

In DNA form, the CDR3 reads TGTGCCAGCAGTTTGGATCTAGCCGCGCGCAGCGAGACCCAGTACTTC. Amino acids: CASSLDLAARSETQYF. This chain connects TRBV27 to TRBJ2-5, with a possible D match to TRBD2 (5 bases). This CDR3 has 16 amino acids. Trimming stripped 3 bases from V and 5 bases from J, with 19 bases between. CDR1 is MNHEY, CDR2 SMNVEV, per germline (reference sequence).

The table lists this clone with a count of one. DNA for the CDR3: TGTGCCAGCAGCGTGACAGGTAACCGAATGAATGAGCAGTTCTTC. It translates to CASSVTGNRMNEQFF. The chain has TRBV5-5 and TRBJ2-1, with D possibly being TRBD1 (6 bases). The V end lost 4 bases, the J end lost 7 bases, and 18 bases lay between the germline ends. Germline CDR1 reads SGHKS; CDR2 reads YYEKEE (reference sequence). CDR3 length equals 15 residues.

V and J are TRBV5-1 and TRBJ2-3; the match to TRBD2 covers 9 bases. Trimming took 0 bases from V and 2 from J; bases not matched to a gene: 4. Germline CDR1 is SGHRS and CDR2 is YFSETQ. The CDR3 totals 16 residues. DNA of the CDR3: TGCGCCAGCAGCTTGGGTTCTAGCGGGGTCACAGATACGCAGTATTTT. Encoded protein: CASSLGSSGVTDTQYF.

The rearrangement joins TRBV7-9 to TRBJ1-1, with D perhaps TRBD1 (6 bases). The germline CDR1 and CDR2 sequences are SEHNR and FQNEAQ (reference sequence). The CDR3 covers 19 residues. Trimming pared 0 bases from V and 0 bases from J, leaving 20 bases between. CDR3 amino acids: CASSLADGVGRGMNTEAFF. For the CDR3, the DNA is TGTGCCAGCAGCTTAGCTGATGGGGTCGGCAGGGGAATGAACACTGAAGCTTTCTTT. The full variable domain, its missing parts supplied by reference TRBV7-9 and TRBJ1-1, is DTGVSQNPRHKITKRGQNVTFRCDPISEHNRLYWYRQTLGQGPEFLTYFQNEAQLEKSRLLSDRFSAERPKGSFSTLEIQRTEQGDSAMYLCASSLADGVGRGMNTEAFFGQGTRLTVV.

The CDR3 region is CASTKAGGTSSSEQYF. CDR3 DNA sequence: TGTGCCAGCACCAAAGCGGGGGGGACTAGCTCTTCCGAGCAGTACTTC. V gene TRBV7-9 combines with J gene TRBJ2-7; TRBD2 agrees at 10 bases. Unmatched junction bases numbered 15, after V lost 7 bases and J lost 6 bases. The CDR3 sequence is 16 residues long. CDR1 is SEHNR, CDR2 FQNEAQ, per germline (reference sequence).

V usage is TRBV5-8 and J usage is TRBJ1-5; D uncertain. The CDR3 totals 16 residues. Deletions cut 5 bases from V and 1 base from J, with 16 bases between. Germline V gene data show CDR1 as SGHTS and CDR2 as YDEGEE. CDR3 DNA: TGTGCCAGCAGTCCAAGGGAGGTCGCCAGCAATCAGCCCCAGCATTTT. Its protein product is CASSPREVASNQPQHF.

The V call is TRBV27, the J call TRBJ2-1; 7 bases match TRBD1. Germline values: CDR1 MNHEY, CDR2 SMNVEV (reference sequence). The CDR3 length is 16 residues. V shed 0 bases, J shed 3 bases, and the junction held 5 bases outside the gene matches. The CDR3 sequence is CASSLSPRQGYNEQFF. In nucleotides, the CDR3 is TGTGCCAGCAGTTTATCCCCGCGACAGGGCTACAATGAGCAGTTCTTC.

The genes are TRBV24-1 and TRBJ2-7, with D perhaps matching TRBD2 (6 bases). The V end was cut by 2 bases, the J end by 10 bases, with 17 bases between. The germline CDR1 and CDR2 sequences are KGHDR and SFDVKD. The CDR3 contains 14 residues. CDR3: CATSDSPPGLRQYF. For the CDR3, the DNA is TGTGCCACCAGTGATTCACCTCCGGGACTGCGACAGTACTTC.

This chain uses TRBV2 with TRBJ1-5, with D possibly matching TRBD1 (5 bases). V dropped 2 bases and J dropped 1 base, with 12 bases sitting between them. This CDR3 contains 16 residues. CDR1 is SNHLY, CDR2 FYNNEI, per germline. The CDR3 reads CASSELGVWSNQPQHF. The DNA for the CDR3 is TGTGCCAGCAGTGAACTAGGGGTGTGGAGCAATCAGCCCCAGCATTTT. Full variable domain (outside the CDR3, taken from reference TRBV2 and TRBJ1-5): EPEVTQTPSHQVTQMGQEVILRCVPISNHLYFYWYRQILGQKVEFLVSFYNNEISEKSEIFDDQFSVERPDGSNFTLKIRSTKLEDSAMYFCASSELGVWSNQPQHFGDGTRLSIL.

This clone was seen once. This chain connects TRBV19 to TRBJ2-5; TRBD1 aligns across 8 bases. The CDR3 extends over 15 amino acids. The V and J ends lost 4 bases and 5 bases, in that order; junction bases with no gene match: 9. Germline lookup yields CDR1 LNHDA and CDR2 SQIVND (reference sequence). CDR3 loop: CASSTGQVLRETQYF. The CDR3 DNA sequence: TGTGCCAGTAGTACGGGACAGGTGTTGAGGGAGACCCAGTACTTC.

The chain has TRBV5-4 and TRBJ2-1; TRBD2 aligns across 8 bases. The CDR3 length is 14 residues. V lost 9 bases, J lost 2 bases, and 7 bases stayed unmatched. Germline loops: CDR1 SGHNT, CDR2 YYREEE (reference sequence). The CDR3, as DNA: TGTGCCACTATGTCAGCGGGGGCCTACAATGAGCAGTTCTTC. This sequence encodes CATMSAGAYNEQFF.

The chain combines TRBV5-4 with TRBJ1-6, with D perhaps TRBD1 (5 bases). The CDR3 has 17 amino acids. V was cut by 3 bases and J by 0 bases, with 13 bases left in between. Germline-derived CDR1 and CDR2 are SGHNT and YYREEE (reference sequence). The CDR3 sequence: CASSWGGGFSYNSPLHF. The CDR3 region has the DNA TGTGCCAGCAGCTGGGGTGGGGGGTTCTCCTATAATTCACCCCTCCACTTT. The whole variable domain, remainder taken from reference TRBV5-4 and TRBJ1-6, is ETGVTQSPTHLIKTRGQQVTLRCSSQSGHNTVSWYQQALGQGPQFIFQYYREEENGRGNFPPRFSGLQFPNYSSELNVNALELDDSALYLCASSWGGGFSYNSPLHFGNGTRLTVT.

On this clone itself: Relative to the germline gene, one junction end is altered; a read error may explain this. The gene calls are TRBV12-5 and TRBJ1-6; D call uncertain. The CDR3 runs 13 residues. Germline V lookup: CDR1 LGHNT, CDR2 FRNRAP. The CDR3 bases are TGTGCTAGTGGCTTGGGAGGGTATTCACCCCTCCACTTT. Amino acids: CASGLGGYSPLHF.

In this sample, this clone turned up once. The chain couples TRBV3-1 (or the pseudogene TRBV3-2) to TRBJ2-3; D uncertain. This CDR3 region has 11 residues. The V gene's germline CDR1 is LGHDT and CDR2 YNNKEL (reference sequence). Trimming pared 5 bases from V and 5 bases from J, leaving 5 bases between. The CDR3 is CASSSQDTQYF. In DNA form, the CDR3 reads TGTGCCAGCAGCAGCCAAGATACGCAGTATTTT.

V is TRBV2 and J is TRBJ1-1, with D perhaps TRBD1 (5 bases). This CDR3 has 14 amino acids. V was cut by 5 bases and J by 5 bases, with 15 bases left in between. Germline V CDR1 and CDR2: SNHLY, FYNNEI. The CDR3 nucleotides read TGTGCCAGCAGTCAGGACGGGGGGGTAACTGAAGCTTTCTTT. It translates to CASSQDGGVTEAFF.

The J gene is TRBJ2-3, the V gene TRBV5-4, with 13 bases fitting TRBD2. The CDR3 extends over 17 amino acids. The germline V gene has CDR1 SGHNT and CDR2 YYREEE (reference sequence). Unmatched junction bases numbered 4, after V lost 2 bases and J lost 1 base. CDR3 sequence reads: CASSLRTSGGRTDTQYF. DNA for the CDR3: TGTGCCAGCAGCTTAAGGACTAGCGGGGGCCGCACAGATACGCAGTATTTT.

The J gene is TRBJ2-3, the V gene TRBV4-1; D might be TRBD2 (6 bases). Trimming cost V 4 bases and J 4 bases, with 9 bases left between them. CDR1 is MGHRA and CDR2 is YSYEKL in the germline V gene. The CDR3 sequence is 13 residues long. The CDR3 loop reads CASSRGGADTQYF. The CDR3 DNA follows: TGCGCCAGCAGCCGAGGAGGGGCAGATACGCAGTATTTT.

In this sample, this clone turned up once. The chain joins TRBV30 to TRBJ1-5, with D possibly being TRBD1 (6 bases). The V gene's germline CDR1 is GTSNPN and CDR2 SVGIG (reference sequence). This CDR3 has 13 amino acids. Trimming took 4 bases from V and 7 from J, leaving 14 bases between them. Written as DNA, the CDR3 is TGTGCCTGGAACCTAGCGGGGGGCCAGCCCCAGCATTTT. Its translation: CAWNLAGGQPQHF.

This chain links TRBV24-1 with TRBJ2-7, with D tentatively TRBD2 (8 bases). The CDR3 has 21 amino acids. The ends were cut back, 1 base at V and 6 bases at J, with 33 bases in the middle. Germline CDR1 and CDR2: KGHDR and SFDVKD. For the CDR3, the DNA is TGTGCCACCAGTGATTTCCGGAGACAGGGTTTAAGCGGGAGCTTAGATGTCGAGCAGTACTTC. Encoded protein: CATSDFRRQGLSGSLDVEQYF.

The V call is TRBV7-9, the J call TRBJ1-1; D uncertain. Germline V lookup: CDR1 SEHNR, CDR2 FQNEAQ (reference sequence). V was shortened by 5 bases and J by 1 base, with 20 bases between the two germline ends. This CDR3 spans 17 amino acids. CDR3 DNA: TGTGCCAGCAGCGCTCCCATTACGTGGGGAGAGAACACTGAAGCTTTCTTT. Amino acid sequence: CASSAPITWGENTEAFF.

The rearrangement links TRBV5-4 to TRBJ2-3, with 7 positions matching TRBD1. Germline V gene data show CDR1 as SGHNT and CDR2 as YYREEE (reference sequence). This CDR3 has 14 residues. After removal of 2 bases from V and 4 bases from J, the junction contained 4 bases not matched to a gene. The CDR3: CASSFDRVADTQYF. The CDR3 DNA reads TGTGCCAGCAGCTTCGACAGGGTCGCAGATACGCAGTATTTT.

V is TRBV9 and J is TRBJ2-1; 8 nucleotides agree with TRBD2. The CDR3 length is 18 residues. V was pared by 2 bases and J by 1 base, with 11 bases of the junction left unmatched. Germline V CDR1 and CDR2: SGDLS, YYNGEE. The CDR3 protein is CASSVQVTGGGSYNEQFF. The CDR3 DNA follows: TGTGCCAGCAGCGTCCAGGTCACCGGGGGGGGTTCCTACAATGAGCAGTTCTTC.